This record covers a single T cell receptor (beta chain). Its cognate antigen has yet to be identified. Base qualities are missing; no much larger clone stands one base away. The germline V gene (reference sequence) yields LNHDA for CDR1 and SQIVND for CDR2. V is reduced by 1 base and J by 0 bases, leaving a spacing of 10 bases between them. From the cysteine through the phenylalanine, the CDR3 covers 15 amino acids. CDR3 DNA is the only sequence kept; it has 45 bases, read in frame from the first base. This record comes from a study of PD-L1 blockade in urothelial cancer (dated by TCRdb to the late 2010s). Background for the entire study: Every patient began therapy at some point between 2014 and 2015 and was given atezolizumab 1,200 mg intravenously every 3 weeks. About 90% of the 29 patients were identified as males with urothelial cancer of bladder origin, and a prior smoking history was reported by 18 of 29 patients. Patients had an ECOG performance status of 0 or 1 and had received between 0 and 3 prior chemotherapy regimens. Blood samples were analyzed at 3 weeks after treatment start (second dose) and at 6 weeks after treatment start. Blood samples gave median yields of 141,255 T cells and 65,000 to 85,000 unique TCRs, along with a median clonality of around 0.08. Somatic, immune and clinical correlates of response to PD-L1 blockade with atezolizumab in urothelial cancer were the focus of an exploratory multi-omic analysis. Pretreatment tumor samples and matched peripheral blood, collected serially before and after atezolizumab treatment, underwent TCR sequencing. Durable clinical benefit meant progression-free survival longer than 6 months, and TCR features were also tested against progression-free and overall survival. In the same patients who had TCR sequencing, pretreatment tumors also underwent whole exome sequencing and RNA sequencing. Ten or so patients reached durable clinical benefit, while some 20 patients did not. Pretreatment blood TCR-seq was available for about 28 patients, at least one posttreatment blood collection was obtained for some 25 patients, and tumor TCR-seq was available for some 25 patients.

Each PCR received spiked-in synthetic TCR analog templates so that absolute template abundance could be estimated from read counts. TCRbeta CDR3 regions were amplified from genomic DNA with bias-controlled V and J gene primers using the immunoSEQ assay. Sequencing of rearranged TCRbeta segments was performed at approximately 20X coverage. Under the source paper's analysis protocol: Clustering was used to correct sequencing errors, and CDR3s were annotated against IMGT to assign V, D and J genes. Downstream analyses used only productive TCRbeta rearrangements and left out out-of-frame or stop-codon sequences. To compute clonality, Shannon entropy was normalized by the log of the number of unique productive sequences and then subtracted from one. Fisher's exact test with Benjamini-Hochberg correction, using a cutoff of adjusted p below 0.01, was how clones that differed between time points or between blood and tumor were identified. TCRdb's version of the immuneACCESS table is confined to in-frame rearrangements and falls short of the full clone set. An unresolved V gene accounts for under half of the shortfall where checked; the remainder is of unknown origin. Clone size and the V and J calls come from that table; the DNA yielded D and trimming. The sample has 35,000 or so clones on record, around 83% of them singletons. The ten largest clonotypes hold about a sixth of the sample.

The cohort comprised around 31 patients with locally advanced or metastatic urothelial carcinoma treated at Memorial Sloan Kettering on a trial protocol. Peripheral blood mononuclear cells were collected from each patient pretreatment and during treatment, giving between 1 and 8 total time points per patient. The Qiagen DNeasy Blood extraction kit was used to purify genomic DNA from total PBMCs and tumor samples. PBMCs were collected pretreatment and during treatment and were isolated and stored as previously described. Study-wide findings and limitations: Because of the small sample size (n ≈ 29) and the many exploratory analyses performed, the results are intended to be regarded as hypothesis-generating. Greater expansion of tumor-associated TCR clones in peripheral blood 3 weeks after the start of treatment was observed in patients with durable benefit (n of about 20, p = 0.022). A pretreatment peripheral blood TCR clonality below the median was linked to improved progression-free and overall survival.

The rearranged segments are TRBV19 and TRBJ2-7; tentative D gene TRBD2, with 5 bases matching. Sequenced here: PBMCs, sampled around atezolizumab (anti-PD-L1) treatment. This receptor was obtained from a man in his 60s with urothelial cancer. CDR3 sequence: CASSIAGTASYEQYF. The nucleotides are TGTGCCAGTAGTATAGCGGGAACTGCCTCCTACGAGCAGTACTTC.